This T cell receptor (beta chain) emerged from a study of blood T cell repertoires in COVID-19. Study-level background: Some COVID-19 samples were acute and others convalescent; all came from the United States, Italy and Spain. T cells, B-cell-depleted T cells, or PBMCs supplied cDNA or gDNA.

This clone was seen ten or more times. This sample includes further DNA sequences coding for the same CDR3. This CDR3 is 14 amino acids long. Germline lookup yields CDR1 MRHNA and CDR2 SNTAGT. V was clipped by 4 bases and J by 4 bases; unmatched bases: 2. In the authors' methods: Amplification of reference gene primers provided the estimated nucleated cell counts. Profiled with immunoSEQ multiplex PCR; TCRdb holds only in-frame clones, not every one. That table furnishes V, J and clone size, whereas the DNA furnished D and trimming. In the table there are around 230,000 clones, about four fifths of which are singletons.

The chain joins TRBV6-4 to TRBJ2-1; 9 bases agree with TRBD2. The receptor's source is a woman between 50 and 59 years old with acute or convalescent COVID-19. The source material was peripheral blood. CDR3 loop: CASSVLAGYNEQFF. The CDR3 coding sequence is TGTGCCAGCAGTGTGCTAGCGGGGTACAATGAGCAGTTCTTC.